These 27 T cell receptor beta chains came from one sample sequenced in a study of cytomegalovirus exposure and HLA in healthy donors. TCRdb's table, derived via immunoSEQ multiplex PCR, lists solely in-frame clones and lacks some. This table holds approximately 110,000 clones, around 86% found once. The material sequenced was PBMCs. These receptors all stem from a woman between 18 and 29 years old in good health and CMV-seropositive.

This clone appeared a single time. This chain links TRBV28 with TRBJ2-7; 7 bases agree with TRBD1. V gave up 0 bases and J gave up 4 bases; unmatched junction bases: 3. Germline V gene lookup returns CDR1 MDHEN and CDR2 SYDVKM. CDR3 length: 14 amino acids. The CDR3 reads CASSLWGTVYEQYF. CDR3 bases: TGTGCCAGCAGTTTATGGGGGACAGTATACGAGCAGTACTTC.

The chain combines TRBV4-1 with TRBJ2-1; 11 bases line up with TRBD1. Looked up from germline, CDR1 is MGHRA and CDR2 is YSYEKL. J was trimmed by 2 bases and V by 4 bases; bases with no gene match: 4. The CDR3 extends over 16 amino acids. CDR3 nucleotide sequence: TGCGCCAGCAGCCGCGGACAGGGGGCTGCCTACAATGAGCAGTTCTTC. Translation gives CASSRGQGAAYNEQFF.

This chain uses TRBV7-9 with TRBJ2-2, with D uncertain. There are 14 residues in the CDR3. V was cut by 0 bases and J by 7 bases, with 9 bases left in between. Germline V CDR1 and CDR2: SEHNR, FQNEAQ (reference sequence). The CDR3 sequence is CASSLAFSGGELFF. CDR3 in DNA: TGTGCCAGCAGCTTAGCCTTCTCGGGCGGGGAGCTGTTTTTT.

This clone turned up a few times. The CDR3 loop is CATSRESLNEKLFF. The CDR3 bases are TGTGCCACATCGCGCGAGTCCCTTAATGAAAAACTGTTTTTT. The V gene is TRBV10-3, the J gene TRBJ1-4, with unresolved D. Trimming removed 10 bases at V and 4 bases at J, with 16 bases between. The V gene's germline CDR1 is ENHRY and CDR2 SYGVKD. The CDR3 has 14 amino acids.

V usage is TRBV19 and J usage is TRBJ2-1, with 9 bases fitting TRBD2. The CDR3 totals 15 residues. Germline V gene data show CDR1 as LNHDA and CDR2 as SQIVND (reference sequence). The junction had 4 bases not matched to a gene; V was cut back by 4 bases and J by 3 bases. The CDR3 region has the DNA TGTGCCAGTAGTAAGATAGCGGGAGACTACAATGAGCAGTTCTTC. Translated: CASSKIAGDYNEQFF.

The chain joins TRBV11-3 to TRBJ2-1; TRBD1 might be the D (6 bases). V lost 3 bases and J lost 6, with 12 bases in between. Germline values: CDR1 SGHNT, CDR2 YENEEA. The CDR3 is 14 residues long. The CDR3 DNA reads TGTGCCAGCAGCTTCGTCGACAGGCTCAATGAGCAGTTCTTC. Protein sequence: CASSFVDRLNEQFF.

CDR3 bases: TGTGCCAGCAGCTGGTATGGGAGGGGCGCCCTTAGCTCTGGGGCCAACGTCCTGACTTTC. This translates into CASSWYGRGALSSGANVLTF. The rearrangement joins TRBV28 to TRBJ2-6; 7 bases map to TRBD2. With 6 bases clipped from V and 0 bases from J, the junction kept 17 bases outside the gene matches. Per germline, CDR1 MDHEN and CDR2 SYDVKM. This CDR3 contains 20 residues.

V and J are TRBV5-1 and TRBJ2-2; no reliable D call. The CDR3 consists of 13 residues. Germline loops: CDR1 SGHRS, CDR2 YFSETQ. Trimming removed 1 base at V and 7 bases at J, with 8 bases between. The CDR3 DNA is TGCGCCAGCAGCTTGCAAGCAAACGGGGAGCTGTTTTTT. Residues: CASSLQANGELFF.

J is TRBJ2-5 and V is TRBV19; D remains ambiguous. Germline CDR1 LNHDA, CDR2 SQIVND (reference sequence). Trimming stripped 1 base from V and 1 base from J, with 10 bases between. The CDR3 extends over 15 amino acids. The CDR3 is CASSIGRHSQETQYF. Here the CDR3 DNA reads TGTGCCAGTAGTATAGGCAGACACTCCCAAGAGACCCAGTACTTC.

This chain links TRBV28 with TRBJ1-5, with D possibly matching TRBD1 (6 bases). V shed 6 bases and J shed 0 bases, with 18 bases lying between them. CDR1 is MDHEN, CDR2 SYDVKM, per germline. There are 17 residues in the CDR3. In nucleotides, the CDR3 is TGTGCCAGCAGCCCTATCGGCGGGGGCTATAGCAATCAGCCCCAGCATTTT. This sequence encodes CASSPIGGGYSNQPQHF.

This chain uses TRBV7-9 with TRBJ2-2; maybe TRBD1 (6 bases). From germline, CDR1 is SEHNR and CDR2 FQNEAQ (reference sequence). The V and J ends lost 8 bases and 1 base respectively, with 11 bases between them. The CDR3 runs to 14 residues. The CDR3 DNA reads TGTGCCAGCTTGAGCAGGGGGAACACCGGGGAGCTGTTTTTT. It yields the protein CASLSRGNTGELFF. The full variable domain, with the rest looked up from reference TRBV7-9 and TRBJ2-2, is DTGVSQNPRHKITKRGQNVTFRCDPISEHNRLYWYRQTLGQGPEFLTYFQNEAQLEKSRLLSDRFSAERPKGSFSTLEIQRTEQGDSAMYLCASLSRGNTGELFFGEGSRLTVL.

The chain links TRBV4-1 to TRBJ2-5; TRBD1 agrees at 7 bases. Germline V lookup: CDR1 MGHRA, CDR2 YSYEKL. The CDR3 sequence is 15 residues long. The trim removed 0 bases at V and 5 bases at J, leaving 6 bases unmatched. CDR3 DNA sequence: TGCGCCAGCAGCCAAGAGCCAAGGGGGCAGGAGACCCAGTACTTC. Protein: CASSQEPRGQETQYF.

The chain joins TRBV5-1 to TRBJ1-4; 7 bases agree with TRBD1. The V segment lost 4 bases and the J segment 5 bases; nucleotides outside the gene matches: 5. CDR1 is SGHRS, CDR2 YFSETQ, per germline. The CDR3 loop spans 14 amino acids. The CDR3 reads CASSRTGQNEKLFF. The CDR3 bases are TGCGCCAGCAGCCGGACGGGACAGAATGAAAAACTGTTTTTT.

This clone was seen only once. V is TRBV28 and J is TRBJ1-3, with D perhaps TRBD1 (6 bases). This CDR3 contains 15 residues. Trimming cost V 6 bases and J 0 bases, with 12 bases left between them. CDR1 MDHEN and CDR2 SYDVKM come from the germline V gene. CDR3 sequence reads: CASRITGTSGNTIYF. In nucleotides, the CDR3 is TGTGCCAGCAGGATCACAGGGACCTCTGGAAACACCATATATTTT. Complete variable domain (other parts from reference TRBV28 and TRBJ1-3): DVKVTQSSRYLVKRTGEKVFLECVQDMDHENMFWYRQDPGLGLRLIYFSYDVKMKEKGDIPEGYSVSREKKERFSLILESASTNQTSMYLCASRITGTSGNTIYFGEGSWLTVV.

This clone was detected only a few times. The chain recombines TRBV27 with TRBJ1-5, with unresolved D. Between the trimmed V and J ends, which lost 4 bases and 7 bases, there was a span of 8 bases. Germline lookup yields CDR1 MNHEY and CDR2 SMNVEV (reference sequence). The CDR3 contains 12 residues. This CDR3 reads CASSSTHQPQHF. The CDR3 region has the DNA TGTGCCAGCAGTTCGACACACCAGCCCCAGCATTTT.

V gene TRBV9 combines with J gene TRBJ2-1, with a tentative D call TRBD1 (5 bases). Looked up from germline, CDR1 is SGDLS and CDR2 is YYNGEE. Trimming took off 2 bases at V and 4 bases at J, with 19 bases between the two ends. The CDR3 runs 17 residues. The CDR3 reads CASSVSGGAGVYNEQFF. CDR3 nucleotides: TGTGCCAGCAGCGTCTCGGGTGGGGCAGGAGTTTACAATGAGCAGTTCTTC.

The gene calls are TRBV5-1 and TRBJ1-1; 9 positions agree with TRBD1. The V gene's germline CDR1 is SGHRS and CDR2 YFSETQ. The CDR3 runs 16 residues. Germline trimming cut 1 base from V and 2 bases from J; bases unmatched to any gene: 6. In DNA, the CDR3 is TGCGCCAGCAGCTTGTCACAGGGGGCGGTAAACACTGAAGCTTTCTTT. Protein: CASSLSQGAVNTEAFF.

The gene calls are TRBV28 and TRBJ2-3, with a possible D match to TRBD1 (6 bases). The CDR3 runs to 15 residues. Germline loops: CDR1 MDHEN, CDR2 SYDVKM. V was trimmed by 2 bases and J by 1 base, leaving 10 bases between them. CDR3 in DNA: TGTGCCAGCAGTTTAAACAGGGTCGGCACAGATACGCAGTATTTT. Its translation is CASSLNRVGTDTQYF.

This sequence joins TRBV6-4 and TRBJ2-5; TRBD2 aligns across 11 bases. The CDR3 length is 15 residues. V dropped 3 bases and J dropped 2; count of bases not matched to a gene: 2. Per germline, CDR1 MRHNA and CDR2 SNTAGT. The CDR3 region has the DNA TGTGCCAGCAGTGAAGTAGCGGGGGGGCAAGAGACCCAGTACTTC. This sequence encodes CASSEVAGGQETQYF.

The CDR3 DNA is TGTGCCAGCAGCGTAGAGCTCGATACTGAAGCTTTCTTT. Residues: CASSVELDTEAFF. The chain has TRBV9 and TRBJ1-1, with unresolved D. Between the trimmed V and J ends, which lost 0 bases and 5 bases, there was a span of 8 bases. Germline CDR1 is SGDLS and CDR2 is YYNGEE. This CDR3 is built from 13 residues. Supplemented by reference TRBV9 and TRBJ1-1, the full variable domain reads DSGVTQTPKHLITATGQRVTLRCSPRSGDLSVYWYQQSLDQGLQFLIQYYNGEERAKGNILERFSAQQFPDLHSELNLSSLELGDSALYFCASSVELDTEAFFGQGTRLTVV.

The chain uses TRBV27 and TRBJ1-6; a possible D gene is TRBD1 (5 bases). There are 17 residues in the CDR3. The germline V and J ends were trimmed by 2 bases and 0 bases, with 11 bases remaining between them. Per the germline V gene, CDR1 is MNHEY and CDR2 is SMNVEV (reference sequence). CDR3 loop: CASSLTRVSSYNSPLHF. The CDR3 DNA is TGTGCCAGCAGTTTAACCAGGGTCAGCTCCTATAATTCACCCCTCCACTTT.

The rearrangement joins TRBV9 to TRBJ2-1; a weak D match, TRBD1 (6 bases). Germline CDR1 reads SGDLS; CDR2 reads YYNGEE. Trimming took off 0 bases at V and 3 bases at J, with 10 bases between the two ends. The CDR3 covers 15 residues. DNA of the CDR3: TGTGCCAGCAGCGTAGCTCCCAGGGGCTACAATGAGCAGTTCTTC. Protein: CASSVAPRGYNEQFF.

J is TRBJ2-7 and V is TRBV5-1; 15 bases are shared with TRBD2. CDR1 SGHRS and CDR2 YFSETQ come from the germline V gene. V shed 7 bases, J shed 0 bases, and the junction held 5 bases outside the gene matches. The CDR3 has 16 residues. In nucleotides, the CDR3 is TGCGCCAGCGGGGGACTAGCGGGGGGCAGCTCCTACGAGCAGTACTTC. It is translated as CASGGLAGGSSYEQYF.

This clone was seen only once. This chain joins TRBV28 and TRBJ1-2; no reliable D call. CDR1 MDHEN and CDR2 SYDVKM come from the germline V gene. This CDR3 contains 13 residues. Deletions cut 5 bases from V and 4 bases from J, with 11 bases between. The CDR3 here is CASSPADFYGYTF. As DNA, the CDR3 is TGTGCCAGCAGTCCCGCCGACTTCTATGGCTACACCTTC.

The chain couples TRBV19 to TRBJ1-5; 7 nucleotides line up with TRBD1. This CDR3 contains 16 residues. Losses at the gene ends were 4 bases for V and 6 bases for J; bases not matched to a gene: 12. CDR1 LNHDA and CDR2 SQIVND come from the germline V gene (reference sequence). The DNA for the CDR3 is TGTGCCAGTAGTACCTTAGACAGGGCCGCTGTTCAGCCCCAGCATTTT. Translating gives CASSTLDRAAVQPQHF.

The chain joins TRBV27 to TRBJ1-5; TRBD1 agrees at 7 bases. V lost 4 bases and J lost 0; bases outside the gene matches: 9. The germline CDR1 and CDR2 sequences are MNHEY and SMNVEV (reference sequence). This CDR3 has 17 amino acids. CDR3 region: CASSSRDSLYSNQPQHF. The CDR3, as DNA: TGTGCCAGCAGTTCCCGGGACAGCCTATATAGCAATCAGCCCCAGCATTTT.

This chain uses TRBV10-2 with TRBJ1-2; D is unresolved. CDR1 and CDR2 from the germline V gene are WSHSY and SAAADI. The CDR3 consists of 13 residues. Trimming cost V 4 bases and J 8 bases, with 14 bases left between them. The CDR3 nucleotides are TGCGCCAGCAGTGCCCCCTCGACTGGCGGCTACACCTTC. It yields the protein CASSAPSTGGYTF.